Below, 17 T cell receptor beta chains from the same sample are listed, as sequenced in a study of blood T cell repertoires in COVID-19. This table comes from immunoSEQ multiplex PCR, and its TCRdb copy is limited to in-frame clones, with some not included. The sample has under 95,000 clones, 86% seen once; the top ten hold more than 15%. Sequencing used peripheral blood. The receptors shown here come from a man older than 75 in a cohort sampled during active COVID-19.

The V call is TRBV6-1, the J call TRBJ2-5, with TRBD2 matching over 12 bases. V shed 3 bases and J 7 bases; nucleotides not matched to a gene: 6. This CDR3 region has 15 residues. From germline, CDR1 is MNHNS and CDR2 SASEGT. In nucleotides, the CDR3 is TGTGCCAGCAGTGATCAGACTAGCGGGGGTGGGACCCAGTACTTC. Amino acids: CASSDQTSGGGTQYF.

V usage is TRBV5-1 and J usage is TRBJ2-2; D might be TRBD1 (5 bases). The CDR3 is made up of 15 amino acids. The germline V and J ends were trimmed by 3 bases and 2 bases, with 11 bases remaining between them. CDR1 and CDR2 (germline): SGHRS, YFSETQ. The CDR3, as DNA: TGCGCCAGCAGCTCCCGACAGAGAAACACCGGGGAGCTGTTTTTT. It codes for CASSSRQRNTGELFF. Based on the CDR3 plus reference TRBV5-1 and TRBJ2-2, the full variable domain is KAGVTQTPRYLIKTRGQQVTLSCSPISGHRSVSWYQQTPGQGLQFLFEYFSETQRNKGNFPGRFSGRQFSNSRSEMNVSTLELGDSALYLCASSSRQRNTGELFFGEGSRLTVL.

The V gene is TRBV18, the J gene TRBJ2-7, with 10 bases fitting TRBD1. V dropped 2 bases and J dropped 1; count of bases not matched to a gene: 11. Germline loops: CDR1 KGHSH, CDR2 LQKENI. This CDR3 is 18 amino acids long. For the CDR3, the DNA is TGTGCCAGCTCACCATCGACAGGGGGCGATAGTTTTTCCTACGAGCAGTACTTC. Its translation: CASSPSTGGDSFSYEQYF.

This clone turned up a few times. The V and J genes are TRBV19 and TRBJ2-7; a possible D gene is TRBD2 (5 bases). Germline values: CDR1 LNHDA, CDR2 SQIVND (reference sequence). The CDR3 has 12 residues. V was clipped by 4 bases and J by 5 bases, with 9 bases between them. CDR3 coding DNA: TGTGCCAGTAGTAATCCCGGGGACGAGCAGTACTTC. Its protein is CASSNPGDEQYF.

The J gene is TRBJ2-3, the V gene TRBV7-9; the match to TRBD2 covers 7 bases. The V gene's germline CDR1 is SEHNR and CDR2 FQNEAQ (reference sequence). J was trimmed by 2 bases and V by 5 bases; bases with no gene match: 7. The CDR3 totals 15 residues. CDR3 sequence: CASSPSLAVTDTQYF. In DNA, the CDR3 is TGTGCCAGCAGCCCAAGTCTAGCGGTCACAGATACGCAGTATTTT.

V gene TRBV7-8 combines with J gene TRBJ2-5; weak D call: TRBD2 (6 bases). The CDR3 consists of 12 residues. Trimming stripped 8 bases from V and 1 base from J, with 8 bases between. Germline V gene lookup returns CDR1 SGHVS and CDR2 FQNEAQ. CDR3 amino acids: CASGGVQETQYF. The CDR3 DNA sequence: TGTGCCAGCGGAGGGGTCCAAGAGACCCAGTACTTC.

The CDR3 coding sequence is TGCGCCAGCAGGGGCGACTCTGGGGCCAACGTCCTGACTTTC. Its translation: CASRGDSGANVLTF. The chain combines TRBV5-1 with TRBJ2-6; D not certain. This CDR3 is 14 amino acids long. Trimming took 5 bases from V and 0 from J, leaving 6 bases between them. Germline V gives CDR1 SGHRS, CDR2 YFSETQ.

The chain employs TRBV7-9 and TRBJ1-2; TRBD1 aligns across 7 bases. Germline values: CDR1 SEHNR, CDR2 FQNEAQ (reference sequence). Unmatched junction bases numbered 4, after V lost 3 bases and J lost 6 bases. The CDR3 is 13 amino acids. The CDR3 region is CASSFSTGNGYTF. The CDR3 bases are TGTGCCAGCAGCTTTTCGACAGGGAATGGCTACACCTTC.

This clone showed up just once. The chain recombines TRBV5-1 with TRBJ2-1; 11 positions match TRBD2. The CDR3 runs 19 residues. Trimming took 0 bases from V and 6 from J; bases not matched to a gene: 14. Germline V gene data show CDR1 as SGHRS and CDR2 as YFSETQ. The CDR3 coding sequence is TGCGCCAGCAGCTTGGCCGGAACTAGCGGGGGCCGGATCCCCAATGAGCAGTTCTTC. Amino acid sequence: CASSLAGTSGGRIPNEQFF.

This clone is labeled as medium-sized (0.01 to 0.1%). This chain links TRBV27 with TRBJ1-1, with D perhaps TRBD1 (5 bases). Trimming pared 2 bases from V and 7 bases from J, leaving 11 bases between. The CDR3 is 13 amino acids. The germline gives CDR1 MNHEY, CDR2 SMNVEV (reference sequence). CDR3 sequence (DNA): TGTGCCAGCAGTTTAATGGGGGGAGATGAAGCTTTCTTT. It yields the protein CASSLMGGDEAFF.

The chain carries TRBV20-1 and TRBJ1-5; D uncertain. Germline V lookup: CDR1 DFQATT, CDR2 SNEGSKA (reference sequence). The CDR3 runs to 12 residues. Between the trimmed V and J ends, which lost 3 bases and 5 bases, there was a span of 8 bases. Written as DNA, the CDR3 is TGCAGTGCTAGTAACGGAGATCAGCCCCAGCATTTT. It yields the protein CSASNGDQPQHF.

The V gene is TRBV5-5, the J gene TRBJ2-3; 7 nucleotides match TRBD2. Germline V gene sequence: CDR1 SGHKS, CDR2 YYEKEE (reference sequence). Trimming at V came to 4 bases and at J to 2 bases, leaving 10 bases not matched to a gene. The CDR3 is 16 amino acids. This CDR3 reads CASSTVSGTNTDTQYF. For the CDR3, the DNA is TGTGCCAGCAGCACGGTCAGCGGGACCAACACAGATACGCAGTATTTT.

The V and J genes are TRBV3-1 (or the pseudogene TRBV3-2) and TRBJ2-1; 8 positions match TRBD2. Germline CDR1 reads LGHDT; CDR2 reads YNNKEL (reference sequence). This CDR3 region has 14 residues. V shed 5 bases and J 5 bases; nucleotides not matched to a gene: 5. The CDR3 coding sequence is TGTGCCAGCAGCTTCCTAGCGGGCCACAATGAGCAGTTCTTC. As protein: CASSFLAGHNEQFF.

This clone appeared a single time. At one end the junction does not follow the germline gene, possibly because of a read error. V and J are TRBV11-3 and TRBJ1-6; a possible D gene is TRBD1 (5 bases). CDR1 and CDR2 from the germline V gene are SGHNT and YENEEA. This CDR3 spans 19 amino acids. The CDR3 DNA sequence: TGTGCCAGCACCTTAGACGACGGGACTCCGAGCTCCTATAATTCACCCCTCCACTTT. It yields the protein CASTLDDGTPSSYNSPLHF.

The V gene is TRBV6-1, the J gene TRBJ2-2, with 7 positions matching TRBD2. Germline V CDR1 and CDR2: MNHNS, SASEGT. The junction had 6 bases not matched to a gene; V was cut back by 2 bases and J by 6 bases. There are 15 residues in the CDR3. CDR3: CASSERGLSAGELFF. The CDR3 bases are TGTGCCAGCAGTGAAAGGGGACTAAGCGCCGGGGAGCTGTTTTTT.

The chain couples TRBV3-1 (or the pseudogene TRBV3-2) to TRBJ2-7; perhaps TRBD2 as D (7 bases). The CDR3 length is 18 residues. The germline V gene encodes CDR1 LGHDT and CDR2 YNNKEL (reference sequence). The V gene lost 11 bases and the J gene lost 3 bases, with 32 bases spanning the gap. The CDR3 bases are TGTGCCGGGCCCAATTGGAGGGCTGAGGGGGGGCTGAACTACGAGCAGTACTTC. It translates to CAGPNWRAEGGLNYEQYF.

The V gene is TRBV12-3 or TRBV12-4, the J gene TRBJ1-6; D is perhaps TRBD1 (6 bases). The CDR3 covers 12 residues. The DNA of the CDR3 is TGTGCGTCGAACAGGGACGATTCACCCCTCCACTTT. Its translation: CASNRDDSPLHF.